The present entry profiles one TCR beta chain with its context. This receptor's antigen is unknown. Base qualities are not recorded, but no much larger clone differs from it by a single base. Including the terminal cysteine and phenylalanine, the CDR3 comprises 13 residues. Only the CDR3 DNA is retained, 39 bases long and in frame from the first base. The germline V gene yields SQVTM for CDR1 and ANQGSEA for CDR2. A distance of 14 bases separates the germline ends of V and J, which lose 6 bases and 2 bases respectively. Participants in the prospective study were aged roughly 18 to 89 years, lived in some 24 United States geographic areas, and enrolled through a virtual design. To assign participants to cohorts, the prospective study relied on clinical history that participants themselves reported in a screening survey and a study questionnaire. For ImmuneRACE Cohort 3, a participant was defined as recovered based on two consecutive negative NP/OP PCR tests, clearance by a healthcare professional, or resolution of symptoms. Each participant in the prospective study had whole blood, serum and a nasopharyngeal or oropharyngeal swab collected by mobile phlebotomists. Participants in the prospective study had the option to provide additional blood draws and questionnaires over a roughly 2-month period. Before DNA extraction, blood samples from the prospective study were shipped at room temperature or frozen.

This specimen comes from a study of blood T cell repertoires in COVID-19 (dated by TCRdb to the early 2020s). As for the study more broadly: Samples covering the acute and convalescent phases of COVID-19 were provided by collaborators in the United States, Italy and Spain. The material from the prospective study consisted of cDNA or gDNA derived from T cells, B-cell-depleted T cells, or PBMCs. The dataset comprised deeply sampled blood TCRbeta repertoires from subjects exposed to, actively infected with, or recovered from COVID-19. The repertoires were released in a freely available public database meant as a resource for research on the immune response to SARS-CoV-2. The samples were drawn from the first 160 participants of the ongoing ImmuneRACE study and from 1,254 subjects provided by 6 global collaborators. Nearly every sample came with metadata listing a de-identified subject ID, COVID-19 status, age in years and sex. Where available, HLA class I and class II types were obtained from metadata supplied by the sample provider rather than from assay-based typing. Overall results and qualifications from the work: The quantity of clinical and demographic metadata differed by source and by participant and was supplied without curation.

TCRbeta CDR3 regions were amplified from genomic DNA using the immunoSEQ Assay, a bias-controlled multiplex PCR. As for how the authors treated the data: The number of nucleated cells in each sample was estimated by amplification of reference gene primers within the assay. To quantify the absolute abundance of each unique TCRbeta CDR3 rearrangement, sequence reads were collapsed and filtered. For each sample, productive Simpson clonality was calculated as the square root of Simpson's diversity index across productive rearrangements. TCRdb carries this immuneACCESS record with in-frame sequences only. Its versions omit some clonotypes, under half of them owing to an unresolved V gene in the studies checked, with the rest unexplained. V, J and clone size are taken as reported in that table, and D and trimming were inferred from the DNA itself. The sample has 150,000 to 200,000 clones on record, approximately 80% of them singletons. Approximately 12% of the sample goes to the ten largest clones.

The sequence is built from TRBV29-1 and TRBJ2-7; the D segment could be TRBD1, given 6 matching bases. This receptor was obtained from a man in his fifties or sixties who had recovered from COVID-19. The sequencing sample was made of PBMCs or T cells enriched from blood (not recorded which). This receptor carries the CDR3 CSVGRTEPYEQYF. The nucleotide sequence reads as follows: TGCAGCGTGGGTAGGACAGAGCCCTACGAGCAGTACTTC.